The sequence of this T cell receptor (beta chain) was determined in a study of shared clonotypes between healthy human individuals. The study, taken as a whole, reports: Non-shared clonotypes were found to have lower generation probabilities than the clonotypes that were shared by all four of the sorted-subset donors. With few donors, the genetic and exposure-history diversity represented was limited.

After removal of 5 bases from V and 1 base from J, the junction contained 5 bases not matched to a gene. This CDR3 is 15 amino acids long. In germline, CDR1 is SGHVS, CDR2 FNYEAQ. TCRdb keeps only in-frame clones here, not all; method: immunoSEQ multiplex PCR. The repertoire includes roughly 2 million clones, nearly 97% of them detected once, and roughly 0.13% sits in the top ten. Worth noting for this clone: Its cognate antigen is unknown.

This clonotype was obtained from a man in his late teens or twenties in good health. V usage is TRBV7-6 and J usage is TRBJ2-5; 9 nucleotides align to TRBD1. Sequencing input: naive CD4+ T cells sorted from blood. Stated subset: CD45RA+ positively selected. This CDR3 is CASSLGQGSQETQYF. The CDR3 nucleotides read TGTGCCAGCAGCCTCGGACAGGGGAGCCAAGAGACCCAGTACTTC.